This record covers a single T cell receptor (beta chain). Its antigen is not known. The data were taken from a study of T cell repertoires in cytomegalovirus infection. Study summary: Public TCR beta signatures were indicative of both CMV infection and a matching HLA type. Findings of the study overall: Within the response measured ex vivo, HLA-C-restricted CMV-specific TCR beta clonotypes were dominant. Frequencies of public TCR beta families were cumulated, and this identified carriers of CMV plus the relevant HLA.

The germline V gene has CDR1 MRHNA and CDR2 SNTAGT. V lost 2 bases to trimming and J lost 5 bases, with 15 bases between them. This CDR3 has 16 residues. TCRdb ran MiXCR on the reads and lists one entry per CDR3 protein. This table holds approximately 700,000 distinct CDR3 sequences, roughly a third found once. The chain carries TRBV6-4 and TRBJ2-2, with D perhaps matching TRBD2 (7 bases). The receptor was isolated from a human donor in good health (CMV status not recorded). Some clones in this sample may be carry-over from other donors' samples. Sequencing was done on a sample of PBMCs. The CDR3 sequence: CASSDAGAGRTGELFF. The CDR3 nucleotides are TGTGCCAGCAGTGACGCGGGGGCAGGAAGAACCGGGGAGCTGTTTTTT.